Presented here are 18 T cell receptor beta chains from one specimen sequenced in a study of T cell clones after liver transplantation. Data came from immunoSEQ multiplex PCR; TCRdb stores just in-frame clones and leaves some out. Found here are around 30,000 clones, more than 90% of them singletons; the top ten hold roughly 25%. Specimen: CD8+ T cells from blood, collected 12 months after liver transplant. All receptors come from a human patient who received a liver transplant. The T cells may partly be graft donor cells.

CDR3 coding DNA: TGTGCCAGCTCACTGACAGGCCCCTACGAGCAGTACTTC. It specifies CASSLTGPYEQYF. This rearrangement joins TRBV18 to TRBJ2-7, with D possibly TRBD1 on 6 matching bases. CDR1 and CDR2 (germline): KGHSH, LQKENI. The length of the CDR3 is 13 residues. Trimming stripped 4 bases from V and 2 bases from J, with 9 bases between.

The J gene is TRBJ2-1, the V gene TRBV11-2; D unclear. CDR1 is SGHAT and CDR2 is FQNNGV in the germline V gene. The CDR3 loop spans 12 amino acids. The germline V and J ends were trimmed by 1 base and 10 bases, with 8 bases remaining between them. CDR3 loop: CASSLVVGEQFF. The CDR3 nucleotides read TGTGCCAGCAGCTTAGTAGTGGGAGAGCAGTTCTTC.

The rearrangement joins TRBV9 to TRBJ2-7, with D maybe TRBD2 (5 bases). The germline gives CDR1 SGDLS, CDR2 YYNGEE. The CDR3 is 16 amino acids. Between the trimmed V and J ends, which lost 3 bases and 3 bases, there was a span of 19 bases. As DNA, the CDR3 is TGTGCCAGCAGCGATCCTGAGGGCTCCACCGACTACGAGCAGTACTTC. It translates to CASSDPEGSTDYEQYF.

This chain connects TRBV5-5 to TRBJ1-1; D is undetermined. Trimming removed 0 bases at V and 2 bases at J, with 11 bases between. Germline V gene lookup returns CDR1 SGHKS and CDR2 YYEKEE (reference sequence). The CDR3 is 15 amino acids. The CDR3 DNA reads TGTGCCAGCAGCTTGGTTCCAGACCCAAACACTGAAGCTTTCTTT. Protein sequence: CASSLVPDPNTEAFF.

The chain combines TRBV14 with TRBJ2-1; D might be TRBD2 (7 bases). The length of the CDR3 is 14 residues. The V gene lost 2 bases and the J gene lost 8 bases, with 13 bases spanning the gap. Germline V gene sequence: CDR1 SGHDN, CDR2 FVKESK. The CDR3 sequence: CASSQRRGGYEQFF. The CDR3 region has the DNA TGTGCCAGCAGCCAAAGGAGGGGGGGCTATGAGCAGTTCTTC.

The chain couples TRBV6-5 to TRBJ2-7; 11 nucleotides line up with TRBD2. This CDR3 has 16 amino acids. J lost 7 bases, V lost 4 bases, and 12 bases had no gene match. CDR1 is MNHEY, CDR2 SVGAGI, per germline. The CDR3 DNA reads as TGTGCCAGCAGTTTCCGACTAGCGGGATTGCTTCGTGAGCAGTACTTC. This codes for CASSFRLAGLLREQYF.

The CDR3 bases are TGTGCCAGCAGCCCCGGGACCCCCCACGAGCAGTACTTC. This sequence encodes CASSPGTPHEQYF. The chain combines TRBV5-6 with TRBJ2-7, with D tentatively TRBD1 or TRBD2 (5 bases each). Germline lookup yields CDR1 SGHDT and CDR2 YYEEEE. This CDR3 has 13 residues. Trimming removed 4 bases at V and 5 bases at J, with 13 bases between.

This clone was seen a single time. This chain's CDR3 is CASSLSLAGSADTQYF. The CDR3 DNA follows: TGTGCCAGCAGCTTAAGCCTAGCGGGATCGGCAGATACGCAGTATTTT. V gene TRBV7-2 combines with J gene TRBJ2-3; 9 bases fit TRBD2. The CDR3 spans 16 residues. J gave up 4 bases and V 2 bases, and 7 bases lay outside the gene matches. CDR1 SGHTA and CDR2 FQGNSA come from the germline V gene.

V gene TRBV5-4 combines with J gene TRBJ1-2; 11 bases map to TRBD1. V lost 2 bases to trimming and J lost 1 base; unmatched junction nucleotides: 7. Germline-derived CDR1 and CDR2 are SGHNT and YYREEE (reference sequence). CDR3 size: 17 residues. The CDR3 DNA reads TGTGCCAGCAGCTTAAGGACAGGGGGCGAGGGTAACTATGGCTACACCTTC. Translation: CASSLRTGGEGNYGYTF.

CDR3 protein: CASSLAYSLNTEAFF. The CDR3 DNA reads TGTGCCAGCAGCTTAGCGTATTCTTTGAACACTGAAGCTTTCTTT. The V and J genes are TRBV7-8 and TRBJ1-1, with unresolved D. V was cut by 0 bases and J by 0 bases, with 8 bases left in between. This CDR3 is built from 15 residues. Per the germline V gene, CDR1 is SGHVS and CDR2 is FQNEAQ.

The rearrangement links TRBV2 to TRBJ2-7, with D maybe TRBD2 (6 bases). V was cut by 11 bases and J by 6 bases, with 14 bases left in between. Per the germline V gene, CDR1 is SNHLY and CDR2 is FYNNEI. The CDR3 runs 11 residues. This chain's CDR3 is CARGGVSEQYF. The CDR3 DNA sequence: TGTGCCCGTGGAGGGGTGTCCGAGCAGTACTTC.

The V and J genes are TRBV7-8 and TRBJ1-1; D not resolved. This CDR3 contains 12 residues. The V gene's germline CDR1 is SGHVS and CDR2 FQNEAQ. Deletions cut 1 base from V and 8 bases from J, with 8 bases between. DNA for the CDR3: TGTGCCAGCAGCTTAGAGAGAACGGAAGCTTTCTTT. Amino acids: CASSLERTEAFF.

This chain links TRBV11-3 with TRBJ2-7; 8 bases are a match to TRBD1. J lost 2 bases, V lost 4 bases, and 4 bases had no gene match. Germline CDR1 SGHNT, CDR2 YENEEA. The CDR3 has 14 residues. CDR3 bases: TGTGCCAGCAGCTGGACAGGGCCAACCTACGAGCAGTACTTC. It translates to CASSWTGPTYEQYF.

The rearrangement links TRBV7-2 to TRBJ2-6; D may be TRBD1 (6 bases). The germline CDR1 and CDR2 sequences are SGHTA and FQGNSA. The V gene lost 0 bases and the J gene lost 0 bases, with 21 bases spanning the gap. CDR3 length: 21 amino acids. CDR3 sequence (DNA): TGTGCCAGCAGCTTAGCGTTTAGGGCCAGGGGCGGGTCCTCTGGGGCCAACGTCCTGACTTTC. Its protein product is CASSLAFRARGGSSGANVLTF.

The chain is built from TRBV6-1 and TRBJ1-2; D is perhaps TRBD1 (5 bases). Germline V gene lookup returns CDR1 MNHNS and CDR2 SASEGT. Trimming left V 2 bases short and J 4 bases short, with 11 bases between. The CDR3 is 14 amino acids. The CDR3 protein is CASSEMGTTYGYTF. As DNA, the CDR3 is TGTGCCAGCAGTGAAATGGGGACCACCTATGGCTACACCTTC.

The CDR3 coding sequence is TGTGCCAGCAGTTATAAGCGGGACGGAGGGAGTGAGCAGTTCTTC. Its translation is CASSYKRDGGSEQFF. V gene TRBV27 combines with J gene TRBJ2-1; 7 bases are a match to TRBD2. The CDR3 spans 15 residues. The V gene's germline CDR1 is MNHEY and CDR2 SMNVEV (reference sequence). V trimming: 4 bases; J trimming: 9 bases; junction bases outside the gene matches: 12.

The V and J genes are TRBV27 and TRBJ2-2; 9 positions agree with TRBD1. CDR1 MNHEY and CDR2 SMNVEV come from the germline V gene (reference sequence). This CDR3 is 16 amino acids long. Trimming took 3 bases from V and 4 from J; bases not matched to a gene: 6. The CDR3 loop reads CASSLGTGMITGELFF. In DNA form, the CDR3 reads TGTGCCAGCAGTTTGGGGACAGGGATGATCACCGGGGAGCTGTTTTTT.

The V and J genes are TRBV5-1 and TRBJ2-3, with D tentatively TRBD2 (5 bases). The CDR3 has 13 amino acids. V lost 4 bases and J lost 5, with 11 bases in between. CDR1 and CDR2 from the germline V gene are SGHRS and YFSETQ. CDR3 sequence reads: CASSETSLDTQYF. DNA of the CDR3: TGCGCCAGCAGCGAAACTAGTTTAGATACGCAGTATTTT.